A single T cell receptor beta chain is shown here with its context. The data derive from a study of blood T cell repertoires in COVID-19. Study details: PBMCs, B-cell-depleted T cells, or T cells were the source of the cDNA or gDNA that made up the material.

There are 13 residues in the CDR3. The V and J ends lost 1 base and 6 bases, in that order; junction bases with no gene match: 3. The V gene's germline CDR1 is LGHDT and CDR2 YNNKEL (reference sequence). While infection was still active, Seattle patients were enrolled and then followed longitudinally. Profiling relied on immunoSEQ multiplex PCR, and the TCRdb table lists in-frame clones only, not all of them. Of around 210,000 clones in the sample, 84% were seen once. Sample: peripheral blood. The receptor was derived from an elderly woman with COVID-19, enrolled during active disease. The rearrangement links TRBV3-1 (or the pseudogene TRBV3-2) to TRBJ2-7; 7 positions agree with TRBD2. For the CDR3, the DNA is TGTGCCAGCAGCCAAGGAACGGGGGGCGAGCAGTACTTC. It encodes CASSQGTGGEQYF.